The clone carrying this TCR beta chain came up once. These data belong to a study of T cells in Graves' hyperthyroidism and ophthalmopathy. No ophthalmopathy progression within 18 months constituted stable Graves' hyperthyroidism. The patients, who ranged from 18 to 65 in age, presented with newly diagnosed hyperthyroidism lasting under 2 months. PBMCs were derived from roughly 9.6 ml fresh peripheral blood. Amplified TCR beta CDR3 regions derived from RNA transcripts. The HTBI primer set served for first-round RT-PCR of the TCR CDR3. In TCRdb, the multiplex PCR reads were re-called with MiXCR into one record per CDR3 protein. There are approximately 530,000 distinct CDR3 sequences in the sample; over 15% occur only once, and approximately 20% lies in the top ten. The CDR3 loop spans 13 amino acids. The germline V gene has CDR1 MNHNS and CDR2 SASEGT. V shed 7 bases, J shed 3 bases, and the junction held 4 bases outside the gene matches.

The sample consisted of blood. V is TRBV6-1 and J is TRBJ1-2; 8 bases are shared with TRBD1. The TCR comes from a woman aged 18-29 years with Graves' hyperthyroidism. The CDR3: CASKETGDYGYTF. In DNA, the CDR3 is TGTGCCAGCAAAGAGACAGGGGACTATGGCTACACCTTC.